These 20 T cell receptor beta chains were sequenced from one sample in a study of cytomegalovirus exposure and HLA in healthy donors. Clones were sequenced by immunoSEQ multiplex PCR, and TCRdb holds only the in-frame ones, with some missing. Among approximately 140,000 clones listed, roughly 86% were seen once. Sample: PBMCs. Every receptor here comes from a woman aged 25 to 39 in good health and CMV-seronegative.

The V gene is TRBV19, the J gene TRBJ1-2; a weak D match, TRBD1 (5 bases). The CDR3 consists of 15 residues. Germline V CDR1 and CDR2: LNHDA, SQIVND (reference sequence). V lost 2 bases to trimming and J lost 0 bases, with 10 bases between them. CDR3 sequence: CASSISAGANYGYTF. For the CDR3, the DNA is TGTGCCAGTAGTATATCTGCGGGGGCTAACTATGGCTACACCTTC.

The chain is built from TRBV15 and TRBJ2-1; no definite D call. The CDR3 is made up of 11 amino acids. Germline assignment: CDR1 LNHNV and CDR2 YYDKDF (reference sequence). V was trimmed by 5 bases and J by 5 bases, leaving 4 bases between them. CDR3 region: CATSLNNEQFF. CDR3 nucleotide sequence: TGTGCCACCAGCCTTAACAATGAGCAGTTCTTC.

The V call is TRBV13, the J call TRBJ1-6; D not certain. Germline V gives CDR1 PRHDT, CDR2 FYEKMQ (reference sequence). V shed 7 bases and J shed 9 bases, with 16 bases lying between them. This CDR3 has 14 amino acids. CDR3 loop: CASTLIVSVSPLHF. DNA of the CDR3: TGTGCCAGCACTCTAATCGTTTCGGTTTCACCCCTCCACTTT. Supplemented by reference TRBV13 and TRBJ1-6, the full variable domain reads AAGVIQSPRHLIKEKRETATLKCYPIPRHDTVYWYQQGPGQDPQFLISFYEKMQSDKGSIPDRFSAQQFSDYHSELNMSSLELGDSALYFCASTLIVSVSPLHFGNGTRLTVT.

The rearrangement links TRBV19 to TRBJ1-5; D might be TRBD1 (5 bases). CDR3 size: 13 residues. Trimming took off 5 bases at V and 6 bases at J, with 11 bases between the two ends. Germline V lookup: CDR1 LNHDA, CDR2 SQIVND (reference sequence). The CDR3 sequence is CASSVQGGQPQHF. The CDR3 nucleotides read TGTGCCAGTAGTGTGCAGGGTGGTCAGCCCCAGCATTTT.

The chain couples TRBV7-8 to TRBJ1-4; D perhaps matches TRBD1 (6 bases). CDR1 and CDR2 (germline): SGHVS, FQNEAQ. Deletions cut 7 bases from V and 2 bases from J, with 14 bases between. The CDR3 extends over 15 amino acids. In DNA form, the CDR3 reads TGTGCCAGCACAAAAACAGGGAACACTAATGAAAAACTGTTTTTT. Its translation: CASTKTGNTNEKLFF.

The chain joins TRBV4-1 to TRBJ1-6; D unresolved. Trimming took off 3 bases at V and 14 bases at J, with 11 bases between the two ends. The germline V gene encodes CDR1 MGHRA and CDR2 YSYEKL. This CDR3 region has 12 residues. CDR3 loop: CASSHLAGTLHF. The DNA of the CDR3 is TGCGCCAGCAGCCACCTAGCGGGAACCCTCCACTTT.

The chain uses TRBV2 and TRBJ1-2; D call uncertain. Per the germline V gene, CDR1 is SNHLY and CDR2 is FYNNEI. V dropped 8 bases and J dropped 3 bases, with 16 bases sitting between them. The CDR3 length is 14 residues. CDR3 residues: CASAEDGRDYGYTF. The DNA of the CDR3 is TGTGCCAGCGCGGAGGACGGGCGAGACTATGGCTACACCTTC.

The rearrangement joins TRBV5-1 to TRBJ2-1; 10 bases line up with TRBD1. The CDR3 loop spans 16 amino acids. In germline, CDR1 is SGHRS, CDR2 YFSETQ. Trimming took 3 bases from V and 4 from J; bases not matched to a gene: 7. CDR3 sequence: CASSSFGTGDYNEQFF. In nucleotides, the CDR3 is TGCGCCAGCAGCTCCTTCGGGACAGGGGATTACAATGAGCAGTTCTTC.

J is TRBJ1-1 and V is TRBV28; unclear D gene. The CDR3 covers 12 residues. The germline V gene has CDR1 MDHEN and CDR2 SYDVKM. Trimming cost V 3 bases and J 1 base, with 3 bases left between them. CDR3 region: CASSFRNTEAFF. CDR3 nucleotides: TGTGCCAGCAGTTTCCGGAACACTGAAGCTTTCTTT.

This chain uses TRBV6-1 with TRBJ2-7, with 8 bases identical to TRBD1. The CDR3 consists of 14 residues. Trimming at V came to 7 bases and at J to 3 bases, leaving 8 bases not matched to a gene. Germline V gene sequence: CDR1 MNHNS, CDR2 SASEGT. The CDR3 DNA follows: TGTGCCAGCATCTCCGGGACAGGAAACTACGAGCAGTACTTC. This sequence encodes CASISGTGNYEQYF.

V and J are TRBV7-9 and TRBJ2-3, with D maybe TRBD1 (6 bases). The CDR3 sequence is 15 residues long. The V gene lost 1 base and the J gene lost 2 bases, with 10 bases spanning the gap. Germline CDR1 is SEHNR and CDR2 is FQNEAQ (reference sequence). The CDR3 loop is CASSLGQVDTDTQYF. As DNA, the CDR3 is TGTGCCAGCAGCTTAGGACAGGTCGACACAGATACGCAGTATTTT.

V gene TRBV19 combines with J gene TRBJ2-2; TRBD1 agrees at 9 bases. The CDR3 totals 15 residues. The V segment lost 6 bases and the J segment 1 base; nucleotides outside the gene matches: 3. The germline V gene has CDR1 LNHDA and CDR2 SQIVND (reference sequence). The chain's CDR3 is CASSAGQGNTGELFF. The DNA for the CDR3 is TGTGCCAGTAGCGCGGGACAGGGGAACACCGGGGAGCTGTTTTTT.

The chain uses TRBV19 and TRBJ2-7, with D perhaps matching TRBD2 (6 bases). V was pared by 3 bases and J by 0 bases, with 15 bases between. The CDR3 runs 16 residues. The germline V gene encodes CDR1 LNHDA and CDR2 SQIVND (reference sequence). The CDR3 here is CASSIMGSGDSYEQYF. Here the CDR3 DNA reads TGTGCCAGTAGTATTATGGGTTCGGGGGACTCCTACGAGCAGTACTTC.

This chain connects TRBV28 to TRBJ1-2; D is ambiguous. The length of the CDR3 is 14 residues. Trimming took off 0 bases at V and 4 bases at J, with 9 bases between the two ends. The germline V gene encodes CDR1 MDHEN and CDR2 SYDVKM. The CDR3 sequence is CASSLWEERYGYTF. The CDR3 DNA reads TGTGCCAGCAGTTTATGGGAGGAACGCTATGGCTACACCTTC.

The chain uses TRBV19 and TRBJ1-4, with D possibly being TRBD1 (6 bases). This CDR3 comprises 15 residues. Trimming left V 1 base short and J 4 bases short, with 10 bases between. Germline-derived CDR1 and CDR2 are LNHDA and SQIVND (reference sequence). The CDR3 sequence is CASSIGRGHNEKLFF. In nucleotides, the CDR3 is TGTGCCAGTAGTATAGGCAGGGGACATAATGAAAAACTGTTTTTT. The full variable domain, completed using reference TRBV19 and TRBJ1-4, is DGGITQSPKYLFRKEGQNVTLSCEQNLNHDAMYWYRQDPGQGLRLIYYSQIVNDFQKGDIAEGYSVSREKKESFPLTVTSAQKNPTAFYLCASSIGRGHNEKLFFGSGTQLSVL.

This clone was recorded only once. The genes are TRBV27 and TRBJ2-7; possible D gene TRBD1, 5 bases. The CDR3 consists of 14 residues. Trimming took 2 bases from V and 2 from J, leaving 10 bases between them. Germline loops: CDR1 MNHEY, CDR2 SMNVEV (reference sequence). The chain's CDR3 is CASSLTRTTYEQYF. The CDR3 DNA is TGTGCCAGCAGTTTAACCCGGACAACCTACGAGCAGTACTTC.

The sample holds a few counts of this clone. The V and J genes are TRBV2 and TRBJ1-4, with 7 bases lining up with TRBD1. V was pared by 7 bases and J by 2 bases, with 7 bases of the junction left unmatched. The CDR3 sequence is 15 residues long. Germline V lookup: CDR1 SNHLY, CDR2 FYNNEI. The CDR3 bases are TGTGCCAGCATCTTACAGGGGCGGACTAATGAAAAACTGTTTTTT. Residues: CASILQGRTNEKLFF.

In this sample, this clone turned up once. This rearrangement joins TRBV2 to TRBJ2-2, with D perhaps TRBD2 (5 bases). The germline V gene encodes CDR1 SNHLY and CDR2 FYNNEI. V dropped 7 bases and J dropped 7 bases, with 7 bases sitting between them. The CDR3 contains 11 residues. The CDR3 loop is CASKTSGELFF. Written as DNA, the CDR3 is TGTGCCAGCAAAACTAGCGGGGAGCTGTTTTTT. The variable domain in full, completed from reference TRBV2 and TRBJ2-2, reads EPEVTQTPSHQVTQMGQEVILRCVPISNHLYFYWYRQILGQKVEFLVSFYNNEISEKSEIFDDQFSVERPDGSNFTLKIRSTKLEDSAMYFCASKTSGELFFGEGSRLTVL.

The CDR3 nucleotides are TGTGCCAGCACAAGGAGGGCGGGCCTGACAGAGTACTATGGCTACACCTTC. Its translation is CASTRRAGLTEYYGYTF. The J gene is TRBJ1-2, the V gene TRBV2, with D possibly matching TRBD1 (5 bases). CDR3 length: 17 residues. The V end lost 7 bases, the J end lost 3 bases, and 24 bases lay between the germline ends. The germline CDR1 and CDR2 sequences are SNHLY and FYNNEI.

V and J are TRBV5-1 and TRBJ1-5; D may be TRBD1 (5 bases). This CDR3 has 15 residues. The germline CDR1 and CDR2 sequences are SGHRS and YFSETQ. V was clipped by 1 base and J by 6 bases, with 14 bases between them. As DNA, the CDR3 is TGCGCCAGCAGCTTGTCTGGAGGGACTAGTCAGCCCCAGCATTTT. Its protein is CASSLSGGTSQPQHF.